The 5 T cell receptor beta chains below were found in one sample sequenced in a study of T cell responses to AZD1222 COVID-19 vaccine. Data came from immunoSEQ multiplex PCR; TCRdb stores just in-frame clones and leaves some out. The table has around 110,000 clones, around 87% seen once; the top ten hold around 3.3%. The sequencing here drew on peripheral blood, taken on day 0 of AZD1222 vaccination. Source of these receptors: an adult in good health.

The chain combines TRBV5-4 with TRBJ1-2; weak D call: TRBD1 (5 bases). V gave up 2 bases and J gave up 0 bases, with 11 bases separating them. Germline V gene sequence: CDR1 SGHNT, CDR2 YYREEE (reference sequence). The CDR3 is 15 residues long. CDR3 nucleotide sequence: TGTGCCAGCAGCTTCTATGGGGGTGCTAACTATGGCTACACCTTC. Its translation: CASSFYGGANYGYTF.

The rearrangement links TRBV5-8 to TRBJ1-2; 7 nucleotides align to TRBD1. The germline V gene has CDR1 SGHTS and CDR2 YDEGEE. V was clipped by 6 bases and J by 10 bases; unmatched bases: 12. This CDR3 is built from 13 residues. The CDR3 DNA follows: TGTGCCAGCATCCGGACAGGCAACCCTTACTACACCTTC. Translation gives CASIRTGNPYYTF.

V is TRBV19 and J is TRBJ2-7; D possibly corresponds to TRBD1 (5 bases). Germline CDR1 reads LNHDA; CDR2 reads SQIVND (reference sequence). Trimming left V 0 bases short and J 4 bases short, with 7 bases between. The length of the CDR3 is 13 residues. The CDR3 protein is CASSIDRQYEQYF. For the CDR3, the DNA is TGTGCCAGTAGTATAGATCGACAGTACGAGCAGTACTTC.

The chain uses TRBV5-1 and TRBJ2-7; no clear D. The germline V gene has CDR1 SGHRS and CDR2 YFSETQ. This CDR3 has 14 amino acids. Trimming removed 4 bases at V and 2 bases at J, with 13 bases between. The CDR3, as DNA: TGCGCCAGCAGCGAGAGGACGGATACCTACGAGCAGTACTTC. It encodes CASSERTDTYEQYF.

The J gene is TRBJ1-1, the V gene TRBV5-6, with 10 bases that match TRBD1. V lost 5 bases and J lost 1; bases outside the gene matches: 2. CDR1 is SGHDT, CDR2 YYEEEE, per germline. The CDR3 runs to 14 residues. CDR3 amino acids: CASRWDRGNTEAFF. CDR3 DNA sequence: TGTGCCAGCAGGTGGGACAGGGGGAACACTGAAGCTTTCTTT.